The 21 T cell receptor beta chains below all came from one sample that was sequenced in a study of Ad26.COV2.S vaccination and SARS-CoV-2 variants. The treatment is: some 20 received Ad26.COV2.S at low or high dose, single or two shots; about 5 received placebo; per-sample allocation not given. On day 63 after the first injection, vaccine and placebo recipients gave samples. Using immunoSEQ multiplex PCR, the repertoire was profiled, and TCRdb retains in-frame clones only, with some absent. The data show around 310,000 clones, 90% seen once. The sample was peripheral blood, taken in a trial of Ad26.COV2.S vaccine versus placebo. The receptors come from a person between 18 and 59 years old who received the Ad26.COV2.S COVID-19 vaccine or a placebo.

This clone appeared once. The chain recombines TRBV7-2 with TRBJ1-2; TRBD1 matches at 7 bases. The germline CDR1 and CDR2 sequences are SGHTA and FQGNSA. The length of the CDR3 is 15 residues. V trimming: 5 bases; J trimming: 6 bases; junction bases outside the gene matches: 12. The CDR3: CASSDYKGQTNGYTF. In DNA form, the CDR3 reads TGTGCCAGCAGCGATTACAAGGGACAGACAAATGGCTACACCTTC.

The V gene is TRBV4-2, the J gene TRBJ1-2, with TRBD1 as a possible D gene (5 bases). V lost 3 bases and J lost 8, with 10 bases in between. Germline CDR1 reads LGHNA; CDR2 reads YNFKEQ. This CDR3 has 12 amino acids. The CDR3 coding sequence is TGTGCCAGCAGCCAGGGCGGGGACGGCTACACCTTC. It codes for CASSQGGDGYTF.

The rearrangement links TRBV9 to TRBJ2-1, with 8 bases fitting TRBD2. CDR3 size: 15 residues. J was trimmed by 10 bases and V by 3 bases; bases with no gene match: 12. CDR1 and CDR2 from the germline V gene are SGDLS and YYNGEE. The CDR3 region has the DNA TGTGCCAGCAGCGACCGGGAGGGCCTTGGGGTGGAGCAGTTCTTC. Translating it yields CASSDREGLGVEQFF. The whole variable domain, remainder taken from reference TRBV9 and TRBJ2-1, is DSGVTQTPKHLITATGQRVTLRCSPRSGDLSVYWYQQSLDQGLQFLIQYYNGEERAKGNILERFSAQQFPDLHSELNLSSLELGDSALYFCASSDREGLGVEQFFGPGTRLTVL.

The chain couples TRBV6-2 or TRBV6-3 to TRBJ1-5; D is undetermined. V shed 0 bases and J shed 1 base, with 7 bases lying between them. The CDR3 loop spans 15 amino acids. Germline-derived CDR1 and CDR2 are MNHEY and SVGEGT. The CDR3 reads CASSYSGNSNQPQHF. The CDR3 nucleotides read TGTGCCAGCAGTTACTCGGGGAACAGCAATCAGCCCCAGCATTTT.

The chain joins TRBV12-3 or TRBV12-4 to TRBJ2-5, with a tentative D call TRBD1 (6 bases). The CDR3 consists of 11 residues. The V end was cut by 4 bases, the J end by 13 bases, with 13 bases between. The CDR3, as DNA: TGTGCCAGCAGTTCAGCGGACAGAAGGTACTTC. Translation gives CASSSADRRYF.

V and J are TRBV6-4 and TRBJ1-1; possibly TRBD1 for D (5 bases). This CDR3 spans 15 amino acids. Trimming shortened V by 0 bases and J by 5 bases, and 13 bases separated the two germline ends. The germline gives CDR1 MRHNA, CDR2 SNTAGT. The CDR3 sequence is CASSDSGRGETEAFF. The CDR3 DNA follows: TGTGCCAGCAGTGACTCAGGAAGGGGAGAAACTGAAGCTTTCTTT.

The chain carries TRBV27 and TRBJ2-1; 9 bases map to TRBD2. This CDR3 is 17 amino acids long. Germline CDR1 is MNHEY and CDR2 is SMNVEV (reference sequence). The trim removed 3 bases at V and 4 bases at J, leaving 10 bases unmatched. As DNA, the CDR3 is TGTGCCAGCAGTTTTCGGTTAGCGGGAGCGAATTACAATGAGCAGTTCTTC. As protein: CASSFRLAGANYNEQFF.

This chain uses TRBV12-3 or TRBV12-4 with TRBJ2-3, with D hard to call. The CDR3 length is 11 residues. Between the trimmed V and J ends, which lost 10 bases and 7 bases, there was a span of 12 bases. The CDR3 DNA reads TGTGCCATCACGTACTCATATACGCAGTATTTT. Its protein is CAITYSYTQYF.

The chain joins TRBV5-1 to TRBJ2-7; TRBD1 agrees at 7 bases. The junction had 7 bases not matched to a gene; V was cut back by 3 bases and J by 7 bases. This CDR3 has 13 amino acids. The germline V gene has CDR1 SGHRS and CDR2 YFSETQ. CDR3 loop: CASSWGTAREQYF. In nucleotides, the CDR3 is TGCGCCAGCAGCTGGGGGACAGCCCGTGAGCAGTACTTC.

The rearrangement joins TRBV3-1 (or the pseudogene TRBV3-2) to TRBJ1-1; the D is unclear. The CDR3 totals 13 residues. Trimming took off 4 bases at V and 2 bases at J, with 8 bases between the two ends. Germline CDR1 reads LGHDT; CDR2 reads YNNKEL (reference sequence). The DNA for the CDR3 is TGTGCCAGCAGCCCACGGGCCAACACTGAAGCTTTCTTT. It specifies CASSPRANTEAFF.

The V call is TRBV27, the J call TRBJ1-2; D not certain. V lost 2 bases, J lost 4 bases, and 11 bases lay in between. Germline V gene sequence: CDR1 MNHEY, CDR2 SMNVEV (reference sequence). This CDR3 region has 14 residues. The CDR3 sequence is CASSLTRGSYGYTF. The CDR3 nucleotides are TGTGCCAGCAGTTTAACCCGAGGGAGCTATGGCTACACCTTC.

The chain employs TRBV19 and TRBJ2-1, with TRBD2 matching over 7 bases. Germline CDR1 LNHDA, CDR2 SQIVND (reference sequence). With 4 bases clipped from V and 4 bases from J, the junction kept 7 bases outside the gene matches. The length of the CDR3 is 15 residues. CDR3 protein: CASSKEGGPYNEQFF. For the CDR3, the DNA is TGTGCCAGTAGTAAGGAGGGAGGGCCTTACAATGAGCAGTTCTTC.

This clone has just one count. The chain employs TRBV3-1 (or the pseudogene TRBV3-2) and TRBJ1-3, with D maybe TRBD1 (5 bases). Trimming pared 2 bases from V and 2 bases from J, leaving 13 bases between. Germline V gives CDR1 LGHDT, CDR2 YNNKEL (reference sequence). The CDR3 totals 16 residues. The CDR3 sequence is CASSQQRRGAGNTIYF. The DNA of the CDR3 is TGTGCCAGCAGCCAACAGAGGCGGGGCGCTGGAAACACCATATATTTT.

The V and J genes are TRBV4-3 and TRBJ1-1; 7 positions match TRBD1. CDR1 LGHNA and CDR2 YSLEER come from the germline V gene. The V and J ends lost 2 bases and 4 bases, in that order; junction bases with no gene match: 7. This CDR3 region has 15 residues. The CDR3 reads CASSQTRGLGTEAFF. CDR3 nucleotide sequence: TGCGCCAGCAGCCAAACAAGGGGGCTCGGCACTGAAGCTTTCTTT.

The rearrangement uses TRBV9 and TRBJ1-2; 7 nucleotides align to TRBD1. The germline V gene has CDR1 SGDLS and CDR2 YYNGEE. Trimming at V came to 3 bases and at J to 4 bases, leaving 9 bases not matched to a gene. This CDR3 has 15 amino acids. The CDR3 loop is CASSAPSGTVYGYTF. As DNA, the CDR3 is TGTGCCAGCAGCGCCCCTTCCGGGACAGTCTATGGCTACACCTTC.

This clone appeared once. This chain links TRBV27 with TRBJ1-6, with a possible D match to TRBD1 (5 bases). The V end was cut by 10 bases, the J end by 9 bases, with 16 bases between. The CDR3 runs 13 residues. CDR1 is MNHEY, CDR2 SMNVEV, per germline (reference sequence). CDR3 loop: CATASGGASPLHF. CDR3 coding DNA: TGTGCCACCGCATCGGGCGGGGCTTCACCCCTCCACTTT.

CDR3 region: CATSRDRLAYEQYV. The CDR3 DNA sequence: TGTGCCACCAGCAGAGATCGTCTAGCGTACGAGCAGTACGTC. This chain connects TRBV15 to TRBJ2-7; D might be TRBD2 (6 bases). The CDR3 totals 14 residues. The germline V gene encodes CDR1 LNHNV and CDR2 YYDKDF (reference sequence). V was clipped by 0 bases and J by 4 bases, with 10 bases between them.

J is TRBJ1-2 and V is TRBV13, with TRBD1 matching 9 bases. CDR3 length: 13 residues. The trim removed 7 bases at V and 5 bases at J, leaving 5 bases unmatched. CDR1 PRHDT and CDR2 FYEKMQ come from the germline V gene (reference sequence). The CDR3 region has the DNA TGTGCCAGCAACCGAGACAGGGGGTATGGCTACACCTTC. As protein: CASNRDRGYGYTF.

The genes are TRBV3-1 (or the pseudogene TRBV3-2) and TRBJ1-4; 7 bases match TRBD1. CDR1 and CDR2 (germline): LGHDT, YNNKEL (reference sequence). Losses at the gene ends were 1 base for V and 8 bases for J; bases not matched to a gene: 7. The CDR3 spans 15 residues. The CDR3 protein is CASSQATGAGEKLFF. The DNA of the CDR3 is TGTGCCAGCAGCCAAGCTACAGGGGCTGGAGAAAAACTGTTTTTT.

The V and J genes are TRBV5-5 and TRBJ2-2; tentative D call: TRBD1 (5 bases). Per the germline V gene, CDR1 is SGHKS and CDR2 is YYEKEE (reference sequence). V shed 0 bases and J shed 3 bases, with 12 bases lying between them. CDR3 size: 16 residues. The CDR3 sequence is CASSLGPGLDTGELFF. The DNA for the CDR3 is TGTGCCAGCAGCTTGGGCCCAGGGCTGGACACCGGGGAGCTGTTTTTT.

The rearrangement uses TRBV7-8 and TRBJ2-3; 7 nucleotides agree with TRBD2. Germline assignment: CDR1 SGHVS and CDR2 FQNEAQ. There are 14 residues in the CDR3. V gave up 5 bases and J gave up 2 bases; unmatched junction bases: 4. CDR3 bases: TGTGCCAGCAGCCCTCGGGACTACACAGATACGCAGTATTTT. Its protein product is CASSPRDYTDTQYF. The variable domain in full, with the rest retrieved from reference TRBV7-8 and TRBJ2-3, is GAGVSQSPRYKVAKRGQDVALRCDPISGHVSLFWYQQALGQGPEFLTYFQNEAQLDKSGLPSDRFFAERPEGSVSTLKIQRTQQEDSAVYLCASSPRDYTDTQYFGPGTRLTVL.